This T cell receptor (beta chain) stems from a study of cytomegalovirus exposure and HLA in healthy donors. 13 Jbeta primers and 60 Vbeta primers were used for the PCR. The assay was immunoSEQ multiplex PCR, and TCRdb's table has in-frame clones only and misses some. The data hold about 150,000 clones, with roughly 77% observed a single time. The J segment lost 4 bases and the V segment lost 3 bases, leaving 12 bases of the junction unmatched. This CDR3 has 18 amino acids. CDR1 and CDR2 from the germline V gene are MDHEN and SYDVKM. This clone occurred once. Sequencing used PBMCs. This clonotype was obtained from a human donor in good health. This chain joins TRBV28 and TRBJ1-2; 12 bases map to TRBD1. Written as DNA, the CDR3 is TGTGCCAGCAGTTTTCATACGGGACAGGGGGCGAGGGTCTATGGCTACACCTTC. This encodes CASSFHTGQGARVYGYTF.